This T cell receptor beta chain emerged from a study of human T cells and chemical hapten exposure. Specified time point: patch test 1, 2 weeks after DPC sensitization. The treatment here: therapeutic diphenylcyclopropenone sensitization with weekly scalp DPC. Germline values: CDR1 SQVTM, CDR2 ANQGSEA. The CDR3 is 11 amino acids. V shed 2 bases and J shed 4 bases, with 3 bases lying between them. This clonotype occurred many times. During construction of the library, unique molecular identifiers were attached to individual cDNA molecules for quantitative, reproducible TCR counting. TCRdb reprocessed the RACE reads via MiXCR and lists one record per CDR3 protein. The sample lists about 340,000 distinct CDR3 sequences, approximately 6.3% occurring once.

The material sequenced was whole blood, taken in connection with sensitization to the hapten diphenylcyclopropenone (DPC). This chain connects TRBV29-1 to TRBJ2-1; D not certain. This clonotype was sampled from a woman younger than 35 with alopecia areata. Some clones in this sample may be carry-over from other donors' samples. The CDR3 DNA is TGCAGCGTTGAACTTTACAATGAGCAGTTCTTC. The encoded protein is CSVELYNEQFF.